The 11 T cell receptor beta chains listed next were all sequenced from one sample in a study of cytomegalovirus exposure and HLA in healthy donors. The assay was immunoSEQ multiplex PCR, and TCRdb's table has in-frame clones only and misses some. Of some 130,000 clones detected, 70% to 85% appear once; the ten largest clones hold roughly 27%. The sequencing input was PBMCs. The source of these receptors is a man aged 30 to 39 in good health and CMV-seropositive.

This clone was picked up a small number of times. The chain uses TRBV9 and TRBJ1-2, with 7 bases lining up with TRBD1. Germline lookup yields CDR1 SGDLS and CDR2 YYNGEE. CDR3 size: 14 residues. The ends lost 3 bases at V and 2 bases at J; junction bases unmatched: 4. The CDR3 DNA is TGTGCCAGCAGCGCATTCAGGGGGAACTATGGCTACACCTTC. Translated: CASSAFRGNYGYTF.

This clone appeared a few times. Additional DNA sequences in this sample encode the identical CDR3. The rearrangement joins TRBV5-1 to TRBJ2-7; D may be TRBD2 (6 bases). Per the germline V gene, CDR1 is SGHRS and CDR2 is YFSETQ. This CDR3 has 15 amino acids. The V gene lost 0 bases and the J gene lost 1 base, with 11 bases spanning the gap. The CDR3 nucleotides are TGCGCCAGCAGCTTGGGTGGGACTGCTTCCTACGAGCAGTACTTC. Translated: CASSLGGTASYEQYF.

This chain connects TRBV19 to TRBJ1-2, with TRBD1 matching over 9 bases. CDR1 and CDR2 from the germline V gene are LNHDA and SQIVND (reference sequence). The CDR3 is 14 amino acids. V dropped 8 bases and J dropped 2; count of bases not matched to a gene: 6. The CDR3 here is CASEGQGMNYGYTF. CDR3 DNA sequence: TGTGCCAGTGAGGGACAGGGCATGAACTATGGCTACACCTTC.

The V and J genes are TRBV2 and TRBJ2-1; 9 nucleotides line up with TRBD2. J was trimmed by 7 bases and V by 7 bases; bases with no gene match: 11. The CDR3 extends over 15 amino acids. Per the germline V gene, CDR1 is SNHLY and CDR2 is FYNNEI. CDR3 DNA: TGTGCCAGCACTGGCGGGAGGGCCCCAGTGAATGAGCAGTTCTTC. Translation: CASTGGRAPVNEQFF.

The chain joins TRBV7-7 to TRBJ2-5, with a possible D match to TRBD1 (6 bases). Germline assignment: CDR1 SSHAT and CDR2 FNYEAQ (reference sequence). Trimming left V 5 bases short and J 1 base short, with 14 bases between. This CDR3 comprises 15 residues. The CDR3 DNA sequence: TGTGCCAGCAGCATAACGACAGGATTCCAAGAGACCCAGTACTTC. It yields the protein CASSITTGFQETQYF. Complete variable domain (other parts from reference TRBV7-7 and TRBJ2-5): GAGVSQSPRYKVTKRGQDVTLRCDPISSHATLYWYQQALGQGPEFLTYFNYEAQPDKSGLPSDRFSAERPEGSISTLTIQRTEQRDSAMYRCASSITTGFQETQYFGPGTRLLVL.

The chain couples TRBV27 to TRBJ2-7, with 7 bases lining up with TRBD1. The CDR3 loop spans 14 amino acids. Germline V lookup: CDR1 MNHEY, CDR2 SMNVEV (reference sequence). The trim removed 6 bases at V and 4 bases at J, leaving 9 bases unmatched. This CDR3 reads CASSHNRGPYEQYF. CDR3 sequence (DNA): TGTGCCAGCAGCCATAACAGGGGCCCATACGAGCAGTACTTC.

The chain joins TRBV5-4 to TRBJ2-1, with D maybe TRBD2 (5 bases). Germline CDR1 is SGHNT and CDR2 is YYREEE (reference sequence). This CDR3 has 13 residues. Deletions cut 4 bases from V and 7 bases from J, with 12 bases between. CDR3 coding DNA: TGTGCCAGCAGCCGAGCCACTAGGAATGAGCAGTTCTTC. Its protein is CASSRATRNEQFF.

J is TRBJ2-1 and V is TRBV9; tentative D call: TRBD2 (6 bases). V dropped 4 bases and J dropped 5 bases, with 19 bases sitting between them. The CDR3 runs to 16 residues. Germline V CDR1 and CDR2: SGDLS, YYNGEE. The CDR3 loop is CASSPAGQPGNNEQFF. The CDR3, as DNA: TGTGCCAGCAGCCCTGCGGGGCAGCCTGGAAACAATGAGCAGTTCTTC.

The gene calls are TRBV9 and TRBJ1-1, with no clear D. From germline, CDR1 is SGDLS and CDR2 YYNGEE. With 6 bases removed from V and 3 bases from J, the gap between germline ends came to 15 bases. This CDR3 contains 14 residues. CDR3 DNA sequence: TGTGCCAGCACCACGGGAGGGAGGCACACTGAAGCTTTCTTT. It specifies CASTTGGRHTEAFF.

This clone was detected only a few times. The chain uses TRBV28 and TRBJ1-5; 11 nucleotides match TRBD1. The germline V gene encodes CDR1 MDHEN and CDR2 SYDVKM. J gave up 5 bases and V 3 bases, and 9 bases lay outside the gene matches. The CDR3 has 17 amino acids. CDR3 in amino acids: CASSFPPMGQGDQPQHF. CDR3 nucleotides: TGTGCCAGCAGTTTCCCCCCCATGGGACAGGGGGATCAGCCCCAGCATTTT. The complete variable domain, with remaining parts taken from reference TRBV28 and TRBJ1-5, reads DVKVTQSSRYLVKRTGEKVFLECVQDMDHENMFWYRQDPGLGLRLIYFSYDVKMKEKGDIPEGYSVSREKKERFSLILESASTNQTSMYLCASSFPPMGQGDQPQHFGDGTRLSIL.

The chain recombines TRBV6-5 with TRBJ2-1, with TRBD2 as a possible D gene (6 bases). Germline values: CDR1 MNHEY, CDR2 SVGAGI. CDR3 size: 14 residues. V was shortened by 6 bases and J by 8 bases, with 17 bases between the two germline ends. CDR3 amino acids: CASSPGTSRYEQFF. CDR3 DNA: TGTGCCAGCAGCCCCGGAACTAGCCGGTATGAGCAGTTCTTC.